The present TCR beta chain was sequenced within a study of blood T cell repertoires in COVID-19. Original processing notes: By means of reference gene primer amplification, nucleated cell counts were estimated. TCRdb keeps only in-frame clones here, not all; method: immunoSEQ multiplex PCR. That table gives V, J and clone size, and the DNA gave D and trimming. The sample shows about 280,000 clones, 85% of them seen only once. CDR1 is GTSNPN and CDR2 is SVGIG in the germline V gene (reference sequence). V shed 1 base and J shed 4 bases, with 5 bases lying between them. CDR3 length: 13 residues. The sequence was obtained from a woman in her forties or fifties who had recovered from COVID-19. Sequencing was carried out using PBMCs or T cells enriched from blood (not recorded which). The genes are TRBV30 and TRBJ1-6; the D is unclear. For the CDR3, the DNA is TGTGCCTGGAGTGCGGAGTATAATTCACCCCTCCACTTT. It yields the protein CAWSAEYNSPLHF.